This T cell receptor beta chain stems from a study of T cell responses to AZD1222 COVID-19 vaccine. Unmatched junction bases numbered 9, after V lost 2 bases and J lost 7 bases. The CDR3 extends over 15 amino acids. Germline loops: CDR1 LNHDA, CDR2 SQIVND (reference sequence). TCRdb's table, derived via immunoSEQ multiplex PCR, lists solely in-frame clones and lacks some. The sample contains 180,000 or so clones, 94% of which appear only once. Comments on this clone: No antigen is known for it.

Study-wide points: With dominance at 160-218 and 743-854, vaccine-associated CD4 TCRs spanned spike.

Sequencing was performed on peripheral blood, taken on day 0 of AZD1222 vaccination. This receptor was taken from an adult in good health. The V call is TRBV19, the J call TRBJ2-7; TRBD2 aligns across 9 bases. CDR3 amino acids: CASSISGAGGREQYF. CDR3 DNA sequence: TGTGCCAGTAGTATATCGGGAGCGGGAGGACGAGAGCAGTACTTC.